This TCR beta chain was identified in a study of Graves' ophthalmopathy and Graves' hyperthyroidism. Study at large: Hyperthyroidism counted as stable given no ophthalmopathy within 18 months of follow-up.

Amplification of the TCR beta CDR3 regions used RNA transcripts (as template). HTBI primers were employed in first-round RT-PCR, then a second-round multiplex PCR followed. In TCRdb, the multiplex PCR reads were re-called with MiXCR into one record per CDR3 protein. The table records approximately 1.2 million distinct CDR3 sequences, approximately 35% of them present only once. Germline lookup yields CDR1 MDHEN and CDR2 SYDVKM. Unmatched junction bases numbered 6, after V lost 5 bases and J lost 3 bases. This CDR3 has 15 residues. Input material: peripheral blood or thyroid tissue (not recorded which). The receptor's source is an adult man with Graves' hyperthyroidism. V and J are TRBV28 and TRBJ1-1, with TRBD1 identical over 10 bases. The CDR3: CASSLGQGPYTEAFF. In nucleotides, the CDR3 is TGTGCCAGCAGTCTGGGACAGGGGCCCTACACTGAAGCTTTCTTT.